What follows are 5 T cell receptor beta chains derived from one specimen sequenced in a study of blood T cell repertoires in COVID-19. This table comes from immunoSEQ multiplex PCR, and its TCRdb copy is limited to in-frame clones, with some not included. The sample consists of 140,000 or so clones, around 87% of them appearing once. The material sequenced was peripheral blood. Receptor source: a woman aged 60-75 years with active COVID-19.

The chain is built from TRBV4-2 and TRBJ2-7; D may be TRBD2 (5 bases). The germline V gene has CDR1 LGHNA and CDR2 YNFKEQ. CDR3 length: 15 residues. V lost 0 bases, J lost 2 bases, and 11 bases lay in between. The CDR3 DNA sequence: TGTGCCAGCAGCCAAGACCGGACCGGGGCCTACGAGCAGTACTTC. Protein sequence: CASSQDRTGAYEQYF.

The chain couples TRBV5-6 to TRBJ1-1, with D possibly matching TRBD1 (6 bases). The CDR3 is 15 residues long. The V gene's germline CDR1 is SGHDT and CDR2 YYEEEE. With 3 bases removed from V and 8 bases from J, the gap between germline ends came to 20 bases. The CDR3: CASSWTRPGQGEAFF. CDR3 nucleotide sequence: TGTGCCAGCAGCTGGACCCGGCCGGGGCAGGGGGAAGCTTTCTTT.

The chain has TRBV7-2 and TRBJ2-1; 7 nucleotides match TRBD2. The length of the CDR3 is 16 residues. CDR1 and CDR2 (germline): SGHTA, FQGNSA. With V trimmed by 0 bases and J by 6 bases, 8 bases remained unmatched. CDR3 nucleotide sequence: TGTGCCAGCAGCTTAGCTGGGACTACACGGTTCAATGAGCAGTTCTTC. Protein sequence: CASSLAGTTRFNEQFF.

The chain combines TRBV5-4 with TRBJ1-1; maybe TRBD1 (6 bases). CDR3 size: 15 residues. V was cut by 4 bases and J by 3 bases, with 16 bases left in between. Germline CDR1 and CDR2: SGHNT and YYREEE (reference sequence). CDR3 in DNA: TGTGCCAGCAGCGCCCGTGACAGGTGGGACACTGAAGCTTTCTTT. Protein sequence: CASSARDRWDTEAFF.

The chain employs TRBV28 and TRBJ1-2, with D perhaps matching TRBD1 (6 bases). The germline CDR1 and CDR2 sequences are MDHEN and SYDVKM. The CDR3 length is 15 residues. Trimming pared 2 bases from V and 4 bases from J, leaving 14 bases between. The CDR3 nucleotides are TGTGCCAGCAGTTTAGAGGTCGGACAGTTCTATGGCTACACCTTC. It is translated as CASSLEVGQFYGYTF.